What follows are 4 T cell receptor beta chains derived from one specimen sequenced in a study of human T cells and chemical hapten exposure. The time point denotes: patch test 1, 2 weeks after DPC sensitization. Specified treatment: therapeutic diphenylcyclopropenone sensitization with weekly scalp DPC. One entry per CDR3 protein, called by TCRdb with MiXCR from the RACE reads. The sample carries about 110,000 distinct CDR3 sequences, more than 9.5% recorded once. This sample comprised whole blood, obtained in connection with sensitization to the hapten diphenylcyclopropenone (DPC). These receptors originate from a woman in her 40s with alopecia areata. Some clones in this sample may be carry-over from other donors' samples.

This clonotype appeared a few times. This rearrangement joins TRBV18 to TRBJ1-4; 9 bases fit TRBD1. The germline V gene encodes CDR1 KGHSH and CDR2 LQKENI. This CDR3 contains 16 residues. V shed 3 bases, J shed 6 bases, and the junction held 8 bases outside the gene matches. CDR3: CASSPTGGWVDEKLFF. CDR3 nucleotides: TGTGCCAGCTCACCCACAGGGGGCTGGGTGGATGAAAAACTGTTTTTT.

The V and J genes are TRBV3-1 and TRBJ2-1, with D possibly being TRBD1 or TRBD2 (5 bases each). CDR3 length equals 13 residues. The germline CDR1 and CDR2 sequences are LGHDT and YNNKEL (reference sequence). V was clipped by 3 bases and J by 13 bases, with 16 bases between them. For the CDR3, the DNA is TGTGCCAGCAGCCAGGGGGAGAGGGAGCAACAGTTCTTC. The encoded protein is CASSQGEREQQFF.

This clonotype was counted ten times or more. The gene calls are TRBV19 and TRBJ1-2; a possible D gene is TRBD1 (5 bases). The CDR3 covers 15 residues. Looked up from germline, CDR1 is LNHDA and CDR2 is SQIVND (reference sequence). Trimming shortened V by 10 bases and J by 8 bases, and 26 bases separated the two germline ends. Here the CDR3 DNA reads TGTGCCACTGACGCAACCGGGACGGTCCCCTGGGGCTACACCTTC. Protein: CATDATGTVPWGYTF.

This clonotype was observed a handful of times. J is TRBJ1-6 and V is TRBV12-3 or TRBV12-4, with D possibly TRBD1 on 6 matching bases. Trimming took 1 base from V and 11 from J, leaving 18 bases between them. The CDR3 loop spans 16 amino acids. In DNA form, the CDR3 reads TGTGCCAGCAGTTTAGGGAGGGGCAGCCCAGGGGCACCCCTCCACTTT. It specifies CASSLGRGSPGAPLHF.